This T cell receptor beta chain was captured in a study of shared clonotypes between healthy human individuals (dated by TCRdb to 2018 to 2020). A note on the overall study: A couple of women and three men aged 18 to 49 years were included in the cohort. To estimate repertoire size and how much clonotypes are shared between individuals, the study performed deep sequencing of blood TCR repertoires from roughly five healthy adults. Libraries were prepared and TCR repertoires were sequenced by different laboratories using diverse techniques, in order to increase sequencing depth and limit assay-specific biases. Leukapheresis yielded between about 0.94 and 9.5 billion PBMCs per donor. The paper as a whole reports these results and caveats: Pairwise subsampling indicated that sequencing depth was expected to affect the degree of clonotype sharing among donors. Because the study included only a small number of donors, the genetic and exposure-history diversity represented was limited. Sampling was restricted to blood, and TCR repertoires in tissues likely differ from the TCR repertoires found in blood.

The donors were healthy, HIV-negative adults who had no recently reported acute infections or vaccinations. Only Caucasian adults living in Nashville, Tennessee, USA were represented among the donors. For unsorted samples, approximately 81 million PBMCs were counted, and genomic DNA was extracted using the QIAamp DNA Blood Mini kit. Blood was obtained by leukapheresis, after which PBMCs were separated by Ficoll-Histopaque density gradient centrifugation and cryopreserved in liquid nitrogen vapor phase. As regards this clone: Its target antigen remains unknown. The sample holds no much larger clone one base away, and base qualities are not on file.

Relative to germline, V is missing 3 bases and J is missing 5 bases, with 10 bases of the junction outside any gene match. CDR1 and CDR2 are drawn from the germline V gene: ENHRY, SYGVKD. The CDR3 goes from the cysteine to the phenylalanine over 17 residues. Solely the CDR3 DNA is kept, with 51 bases framed from the first base. Using the deep immunoSEQ assay, multiplex PCR amplified TCR CDR3 regions from genomic DNA. For each cell subset, the extracted genomic DNA was distributed evenly across all wells of several immunoSEQ 96-well plates, and each plate served as one replicate. Each replicate PCR for unsorted PBMC received approximately 0.3 ug genomic DNA, equal to approximately 30,000 T cell genomes. Unsorted PBMC genomic DNA was sequenced across ten immunoSEQ deep assay plates. The purified libraries were quantified using a Qubit 3.0 fluorometer, sized with a Bioanalyzer 2100, and then quantified again using the KAPA Library Quantification kit. A separate single-read 150-cycle Illumina NextSeq 550 flow cell was used to sequence each immunoSEQ 96-well plate. The study's own analysis went as follows. The immunoSEQ output contained only junctional sequences without quality scores, so filtering could not match that applied to full-length reads. To assign V/J genes and CDR3, sequences were annotated using PyIR, a Python wrapper for IgBLAST v1.9, with IMGT germline references. Reads were filtered out if the reads had weak V/J assignments (E-value above 1e-6), no CDR3, stop codons, out-of-frame junctions, or ambiguous translated residues. V3J clonotypes were defined as sequences sharing an identical inferred V gene, J gene, and CDR3 amino acid sequence. The percentage overlap between two repertoires was calculated by dividing the number of shared unique clonotypes by the size of the smaller repertoire. Repertoire richness was assessed with RTK rarefaction, the Chao1 estimator, and Recon v2.1 estimates of unobserved clonotypes. TCRdb limited this immuneACCESS table to in-frame rearrangements with V and J called. A share of clones is missing; checked studies link under half to unresolved V genes, and the rest is unexplained. D and trimming were read from the DNA, whereas the V and J calls and clone size are those reported in that table. This sample is represented by 450,000 to 650,000 clones; around three quarters of them were singletons. Together, the top ten hold 9.5% to 15% of the sample.

The chain links TRBV10-3 with TRBJ2-5; 12 middle bases align to TRBD2. Sequenced: PBMCs. This sequence was found in a woman in her thirties or forties in good health. Some clones in this sample may be carry-over from other donors' samples. CDR3 region: CAISDAAWTSGTETQYF. The DNA sequence reads TGTGCCATCAGTGACGCTGCCTGGACTAGCGGGACGGAGACCCAGTACTTC.